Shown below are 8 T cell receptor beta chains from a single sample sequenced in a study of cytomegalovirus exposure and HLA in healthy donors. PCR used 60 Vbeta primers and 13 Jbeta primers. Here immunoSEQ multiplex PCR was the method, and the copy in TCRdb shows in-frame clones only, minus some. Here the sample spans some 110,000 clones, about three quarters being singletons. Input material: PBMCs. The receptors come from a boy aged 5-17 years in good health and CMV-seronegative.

The CDR3 DNA sequence: TGTGCCATCAGTGAGTCGGAGGGTAGGCAGGGGGGCAATGAGCAGTTCTTC. This translates into CAISESEGRQGGNEQFF. The J gene is TRBJ2-1, the V gene TRBV10-3, with a weak D call TRBD1 (7 bases). The CDR3 extends over 17 amino acids. The germline V gene has CDR1 ENHRY and CDR2 SYGVKD. Trimming cost V 0 bases and J 6 bases, with 18 bases left between them.

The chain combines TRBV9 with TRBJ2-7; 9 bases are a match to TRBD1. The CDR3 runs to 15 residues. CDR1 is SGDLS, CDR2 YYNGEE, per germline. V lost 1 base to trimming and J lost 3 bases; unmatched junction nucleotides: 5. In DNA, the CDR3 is TGTGCCAGCAGCGTATATCGGGACAGGGACTACGAGCAGTACTTC. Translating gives CASSVYRDRDYEQYF.

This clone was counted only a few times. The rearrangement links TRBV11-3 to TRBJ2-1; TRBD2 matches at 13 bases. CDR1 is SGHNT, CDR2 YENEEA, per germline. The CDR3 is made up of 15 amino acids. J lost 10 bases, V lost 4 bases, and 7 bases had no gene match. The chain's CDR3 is CASSYTSGGAGEQFF. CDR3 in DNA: TGTGCCAGCAGCTACACTAGCGGGGGGGCTGGGGAGCAGTTCTTC.

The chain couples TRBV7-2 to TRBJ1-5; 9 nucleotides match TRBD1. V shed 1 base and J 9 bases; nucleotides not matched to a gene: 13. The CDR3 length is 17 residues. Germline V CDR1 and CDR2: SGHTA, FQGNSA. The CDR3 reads CASSLVGGQGGGWPQHF. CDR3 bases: TGTGCCAGCAGCTTAGTGGGGGGACAGGGAGGAGGGTGGCCCCAGCATTTT.

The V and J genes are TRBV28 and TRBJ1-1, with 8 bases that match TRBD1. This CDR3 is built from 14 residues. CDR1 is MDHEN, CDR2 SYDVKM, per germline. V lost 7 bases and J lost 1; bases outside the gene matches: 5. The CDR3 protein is CASTPDRENTEAFF. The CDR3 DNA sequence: TGTGCCAGCACCCCGGACAGGGAGAACACTGAAGCTTTCTTT.

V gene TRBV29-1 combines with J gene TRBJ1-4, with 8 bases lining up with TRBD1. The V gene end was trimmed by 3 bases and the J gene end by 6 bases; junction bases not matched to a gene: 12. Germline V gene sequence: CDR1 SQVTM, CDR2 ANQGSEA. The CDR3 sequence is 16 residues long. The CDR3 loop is CSVDGTRTGLDEKLFF. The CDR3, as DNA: TGCAGCGTTGACGGGACCCGGACAGGGCTGGATGAAAAACTGTTTTTT.

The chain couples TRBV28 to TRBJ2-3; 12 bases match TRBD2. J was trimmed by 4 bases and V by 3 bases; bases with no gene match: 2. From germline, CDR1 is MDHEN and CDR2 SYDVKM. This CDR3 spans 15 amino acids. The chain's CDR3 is CASSLASGGADTQYF. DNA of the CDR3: TGTGCCAGCAGTTTGGCTAGCGGGGGGGCAGATACGCAGTATTTT.

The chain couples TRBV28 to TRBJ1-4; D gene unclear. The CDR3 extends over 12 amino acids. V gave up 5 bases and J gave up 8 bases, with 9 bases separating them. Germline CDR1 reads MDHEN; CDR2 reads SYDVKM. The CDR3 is CASSGGLEKLFF. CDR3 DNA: TGTGCCAGCAGTGGTGGCCTGGAAAAACTGTTTTTT.